Each of the 11 T cell receptor beta chains below was sequenced from the same sample in a study of blood T cell repertoires in COVID-19. Sequencing was performed with immunoSEQ multiplex PCR; in TCRdb, only in-frame clones are kept and a portion is missing. The sample has around 250,000 clones, approximately 85% seen once. Sequenced input: PBMCs or T cells enriched from blood (not recorded which). The receptor source for this set is a woman in her 50s who had recovered from COVID-19.

This clone was found a few times. V is TRBV24-1 and J is TRBJ2-3; D possibly corresponds to TRBD2 (5 bases). This CDR3 region has 15 residues. V lost 3 bases and J lost 4, with 13 bases in between. Germline lookup yields CDR1 KGHDR and CDR2 SFDVKD. CDR3 nucleotides: TGTGCCACCAGTGATACCCTTCGGGATTCAGATACGCAGTATTTT. Encoded protein: CATSDTLRDSDTQYF.

The rearrangement links TRBV5-6 to TRBJ1-5; TRBD1 matches at 10 bases. Per the germline V gene, CDR1 is SGHDT and CDR2 is YYEEEE. CDR3 size: 15 residues. V lost 0 bases to trimming and J lost 5 bases; unmatched junction nucleotides: 2. The CDR3 protein is CASSLGQGAHQPQHF. In nucleotides, the CDR3 is TGTGCCAGCAGCTTGGGACAGGGGGCCCATCAGCCCCAGCATTTT.

The rearrangement links TRBV12-3 or TRBV12-4 to TRBJ1-2; possible D gene TRBD1, 6 bases. This CDR3 has 13 residues. Trimming pared 8 bases from V and 0 bases from J, leaving 10 bases between. As DNA, the CDR3 is TGTGCCAGCTTGGACAGAGCTAACTATGGCTACACCTTC. Translated: CASLDRANYGYTF.

The gene calls are TRBV5-4 and TRBJ1-1; no clear D. Between the trimmed V and J ends, which lost 7 bases and 1 base, there was a span of 8 bases. Germline V gives CDR1 SGHNT, CDR2 YYREEE (reference sequence). The CDR3 contains 12 residues. The CDR3 here is CASFTWNTEAFF. In DNA, the CDR3 is TGTGCCAGCTTCACATGGAACACTGAAGCTTTCTTT. Full variable domain (missing parts from reference TRBV5-4 and TRBJ1-1): ETGVTQSPTHLIKTRGQQVTLRCSSQSGHNTVSWYQQALGQGPQFIFQYYREEENGRGNFPPRFSGLQFPNYSSELNVNALELDDSALYLCASFTWNTEAFFGQGTRLTVV.

The rearrangement joins TRBV14 to TRBJ1-2; the D is unclear. V lost 4 bases and J 4 bases, leaving 13 bases between the germline ends. The CDR3 spans 14 residues. Per the germline V gene, CDR1 is SGHDN and CDR2 is FVKESK. In nucleotides, the CDR3 is TGTGCCAGCAGCCCTACTCAGGCACGCTATGGCTACACCTTC. Protein product: CASSPTQARYGYTF.

J is TRBJ2-1 and V is TRBV14; D gene uncertain. Germline CDR1 SGHDN, CDR2 FVKESK. The CDR3 length is 11 residues. V shed 4 bases and J shed 4 bases, with 2 bases lying between them. The CDR3 protein is CASSLYNEQFF. In DNA form, the CDR3 reads TGTGCCAGCAGCCTATACAATGAGCAGTTCTTC.

The rearrangement joins TRBV14 to TRBJ2-1, with D maybe TRBD2 (5 bases). Trimming shortened V by 8 bases and J by 2 bases, and 25 bases separated the two germline ends. The CDR3 covers 18 residues. Germline CDR1 SGHDN, CDR2 FVKESK. The CDR3 spells CASPKRVGARAAYNEQFF. For the CDR3, the DNA is TGTGCCAGCCCGAAGAGAGTGGGAGCGAGGGCGGCCTACAATGAGCAGTTCTTC.

This clone was observed a handful of times. The chain employs TRBV2 and TRBJ1-5; TRBD1 aligns across 7 bases. Germline trimming cut 7 bases from V and 5 bases from J; bases unmatched to any gene: 2. From germline, CDR1 is SNHLY and CDR2 FYNNEI. The CDR3 sequence is 12 residues long. The CDR3 region is CASKQGDQPQHF. The CDR3 DNA sequence: TGTGCCAGCAAGCAGGGGGATCAGCCCCAGCATTTT.

The rearrangement uses TRBV5-1 and TRBJ2-7; 8 bases are a match to TRBD1. This CDR3 has 15 amino acids. The germline CDR1 and CDR2 sequences are SGHRS and YFSETQ. Trimming at V came to 3 bases and at J to 7 bases, leaving 12 bases not matched to a gene. In DNA form, the CDR3 reads TGCGCCAGCAGCTCGGGGGAATCCAGGGGGCGAGAGCAGTACTTC. This encodes CASSSGESRGREQYF.

The chain links TRBV7-9 to TRBJ1-2; 7 bases are a match to TRBD1. CDR3 length: 15 amino acids. V lost 5 bases, J lost 5 bases, and 11 bases stayed unmatched. Germline V gene lookup returns CDR1 SEHNR and CDR2 FQNEAQ (reference sequence). DNA of the CDR3: TGTGCCAGCAGCATCGGGACAGCGAATTTTTATGGCTACACCTTC. Its translation is CASSIGTANFYGYTF.

V usage is TRBV14 and J usage is TRBJ2-3; D is possibly TRBD1 (7 bases). Per germline, CDR1 SGHDN and CDR2 FVKESK. Trimming shortened V by 4 bases and J by 4 bases, and 18 bases separated the two germline ends. The CDR3 consists of 16 residues. The CDR3 is CASSPRRGQGPDTQYF. The CDR3 bases are TGTGCCAGCAGCCCAAGGAGGGGGCAGGGTCCAGATACGCAGTATTTT.